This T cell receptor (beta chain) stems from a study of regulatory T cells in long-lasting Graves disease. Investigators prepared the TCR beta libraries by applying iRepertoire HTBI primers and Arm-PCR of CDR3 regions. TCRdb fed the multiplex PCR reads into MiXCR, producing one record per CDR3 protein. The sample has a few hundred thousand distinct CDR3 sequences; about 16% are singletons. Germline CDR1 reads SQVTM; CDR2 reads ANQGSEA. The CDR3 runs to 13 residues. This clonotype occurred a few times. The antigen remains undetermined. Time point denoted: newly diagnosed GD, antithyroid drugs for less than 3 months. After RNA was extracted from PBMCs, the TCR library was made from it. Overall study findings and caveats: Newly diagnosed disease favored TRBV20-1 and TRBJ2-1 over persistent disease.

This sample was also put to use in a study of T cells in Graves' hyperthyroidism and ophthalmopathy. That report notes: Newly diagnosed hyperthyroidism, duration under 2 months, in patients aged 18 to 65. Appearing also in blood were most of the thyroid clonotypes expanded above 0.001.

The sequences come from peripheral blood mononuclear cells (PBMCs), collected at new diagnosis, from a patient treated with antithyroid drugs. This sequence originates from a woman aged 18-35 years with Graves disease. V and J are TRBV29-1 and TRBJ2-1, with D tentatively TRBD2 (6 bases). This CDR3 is CSSGDSKANEQFF. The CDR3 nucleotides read TGCAGTTCCGGGGACTCTAAGGCCAATGAGCAGTTCTTC.